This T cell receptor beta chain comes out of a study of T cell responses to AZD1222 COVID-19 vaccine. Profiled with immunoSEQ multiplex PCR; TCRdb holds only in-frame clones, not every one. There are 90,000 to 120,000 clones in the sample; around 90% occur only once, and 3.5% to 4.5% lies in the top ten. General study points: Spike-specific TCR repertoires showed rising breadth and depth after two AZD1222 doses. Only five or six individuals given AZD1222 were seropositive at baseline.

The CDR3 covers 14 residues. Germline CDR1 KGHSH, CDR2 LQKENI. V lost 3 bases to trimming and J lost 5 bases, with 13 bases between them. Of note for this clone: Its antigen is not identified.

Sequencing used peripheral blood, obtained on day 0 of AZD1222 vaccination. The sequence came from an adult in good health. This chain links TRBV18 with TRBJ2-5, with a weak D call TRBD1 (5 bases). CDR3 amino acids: CASSPSGARETQYF. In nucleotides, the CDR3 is TGTGCCAGCTCACCGTCTGGGGCACGGGAGACCCAGTACTTC.